Here is one TCR beta chain with its context. Only in-frame clones appear in the TCRdb table, and some are missing; sequencing was by immunoSEQ multiplex PCR. The sample consists of over 45,000 clones, 91% of them appearing once. The sample originates from a study of blood T cell repertoires in COVID-19. In the study overall: COVID-19 samples, acute and convalescent, were from the United States, Italy and Spain. In each case, the material was cDNA or gDNA derived from T cells, B-cell-depleted T cells, or PBMCs.

Deletions cut 4 bases from V and 4 bases from J, with 9 bases between. The CDR3 is made up of 13 amino acids. The germline V gene has CDR1 MNHNY and CDR2 SVGAGI (reference sequence). The receptor was derived from a human donor in a cohort sampled during active COVID-19. V is TRBV6-6 and J is TRBJ2-3, with D possibly being TRBD2 (5 bases). The sample taken for sequencing was peripheral blood. The CDR3 nucleotides read TGTGCCAGCAGTTCCCTGGGAGCAGATACGCAGTATTTT. Protein: CASSSLGADTQYF.